This entry lists 20 T cell receptor beta chains sequenced from one sample in a study of cytomegalovirus exposure and HLA in healthy donors. Method: immunoSEQ multiplex PCR; TCRdb's copy keeps in-frame clones and lacks some. The profile shows more than 55,000 clones, roughly 90% of them singletons. Sequencing was done on a sample of PBMCs. These receptors all stem from a man younger than 35 in good health and CMV-seronegative.

The chain has TRBV27 and TRBJ2-7; possible D gene TRBD2, 5 bases. V gave up 6 bases and J gave up 4 bases, with 10 bases separating them. Germline-derived CDR1 and CDR2 are MNHEY and SMNVEV (reference sequence). The CDR3 consists of 12 residues. DNA of the CDR3: TGTGCCAGCAGAGGACTGACGTACGAGCAGTACTTC. Amino acids: CASRGLTYEQYF.

The gene calls are TRBV5-8 and TRBJ2-2; D is unresolved. Deletions cut 4 bases from V and 5 bases from J, with 15 bases between. CDR1 is SGHTS, CDR2 YDEGEE, per germline. This CDR3 is built from 15 residues. In DNA, the CDR3 is TGTGCCAGCAGCCCTACCACCCCACGGACCGGGGAGCTGTTTTTT. This gives the protein CASSPTTPRTGELFF.

The DNA for the CDR3 is TGTGCCAGCAGTTTAGCTCGGACAGGGCTCGAGCAGTACTTC. It codes for CASSLARTGLEQYF. The rearrangement joins TRBV27 to TRBJ2-7, with 8 positions matching TRBD1. Looked up from germline, CDR1 is MNHEY and CDR2 is SMNVEV (reference sequence). J gave up 6 bases and V 2 bases, and 6 bases lay outside the gene matches. The CDR3 covers 14 residues.

V and J are TRBV6-5 and TRBJ2-5, with 7 bases matching TRBD1. Germline CDR1 is MNHEY and CDR2 is SVGAGI. V was clipped by 2 bases and J by 4 bases; unmatched bases: 7. This CDR3 is built from 15 residues. CDR3 residues: CASSYDVTGVETQYF. The CDR3 bases are TGTGCCAGCAGTTACGACGTAACAGGGGTAGAGACCCAGTACTTC.

Here the CDR3 DNA reads TGTGCCAGCAGCTTGGGCCCGCGGAGCACAGATACGCAGTATTTT. Translating it yields CASSLGPRSTDTQYF. V usage is TRBV5-5 and J usage is TRBJ2-3; D uncertain. With 0 bases removed from V and 0 bases from J, the gap between germline ends came to 8 bases. This CDR3 spans 15 amino acids. Per germline, CDR1 SGHKS and CDR2 YYEKEE (reference sequence).

V is TRBV5-1 and J is TRBJ2-2; maybe TRBD1 (6 bases). This CDR3 contains 12 residues. Trimming removed 7 bases at V and 6 bases at J, with 10 bases between. CDR1 and CDR2 (germline): SGHRS, YFSETQ. CDR3 DNA: TGCGCCAGCCGACAGGAATCCGGGGAGCTGTTTTTT. It translates to CASRQESGELFF.

The chain combines TRBV30 with TRBJ2-7; 8 positions agree with TRBD2. CDR1 and CDR2 (germline): GTSNPN, SVGIG (reference sequence). The CDR3 totals 15 residues. J gave up 4 bases and V 4 bases, and 12 bases lay outside the gene matches. This CDR3 is CAWNQLAVDPYEQYF. The DNA for the CDR3 is TGTGCCTGGAACCAACTAGCGGTCGATCCTTACGAGCAGTACTTC.

CDR3: CAISESEGSYEQYF. The CDR3 bases are TGTGCCATCAGTGAGTCTGAGGGCTCCTACGAGCAGTACTTC. The V and J genes are TRBV10-3 and TRBJ2-7; weak D call: TRBD2 (5 bases). Trimming took off 0 bases at V and 0 bases at J, with 6 bases between the two ends. Per germline, CDR1 ENHRY and CDR2 SYGVKD. The CDR3 is 14 residues long.

V and J are TRBV29-1 and TRBJ2-7, with a possible D match to TRBD2 (6 bases). In germline, CDR1 is SQVTM, CDR2 ANQGSEA. With 1 base removed from V and 4 bases from J, the gap between germline ends came to 14 bases. The CDR3 sequence is 14 residues long. The CDR3 bases are TGCAGCGTTGAAGGACCGGGAGAACGGTACGAGCAGTACTTC. Encoded protein: CSVEGPGERYEQYF.

V and J are TRBV29-1 and TRBJ2-7; 9 bases map to TRBD2. V lost 5 bases, J lost 2 bases, and 1 base stayed unmatched. Germline V gene sequence: CDR1 SQVTM, CDR2 ANQGSEA. The CDR3 has 12 residues. CDR3 DNA sequence: TGCAGCGTTTCTAGCGGGACCTACGAGCAGTACTTC. Protein: CSVSSGTYEQYF.

The chain is built from TRBV6-1 and TRBJ2-7; 8 bases match TRBD1. The CDR3 has 15 residues. Germline V CDR1 and CDR2: MNHNS, SASEGT. V lost 5 bases, J lost 3 bases, and 9 bases stayed unmatched. The CDR3 DNA reads TGTGCCAGCAGTATGACCGGGACAGGTGTCTACGAGCAGTACTTC. This encodes CASSMTGTGVYEQYF.

The rearrangement links TRBV6-5 to TRBJ1-1, with a weak D call TRBD1 (6 bases). CDR3 length equals 14 residues. Germline-derived CDR1 and CDR2 are MNHEY and SVGAGI. V lost 2 bases and J 3 bases, leaving 10 bases between the germline ends. The CDR3 spells CASSYLTGYTEAFF. The CDR3 DNA follows: TGTGCCAGCAGTTACCTTACAGGGTACACTGAAGCTTTCTTT.

V is TRBV11-2 and J is TRBJ2-5; 10 bases match TRBD2. The CDR3 sequence is 16 residues long. Looked up from germline, CDR1 is SGHAT and CDR2 is FQNNGV. The trim removed 1 base at V and 6 bases at J, leaving 8 bases unmatched. Here the CDR3 reads CASSLGAGGGGKTQYF. The CDR3 DNA is TGTGCCAGCAGCTTAGGAGCGGGAGGGGGGGGGAAGACCCAGTACTTC.

This clone has just one count. The V call is TRBV9, the J call TRBJ2-1; D ambiguous. The CDR3 is 13 amino acids. From germline, CDR1 is SGDLS and CDR2 YYNGEE. The V gene lost 3 bases and the J gene lost 9 bases, with 13 bases spanning the gap. DNA of the CDR3: TGTGCCAGCAGCGGATTGCCCGGTAGTGAGCAGTTCTTC. Its protein is CASSGLPGSEQFF.

The chain is built from TRBV18 and TRBJ2-5; TRBD1 matches at 9 bases. Looked up from germline, CDR1 is KGHSH and CDR2 is LQKENI. The junction had 7 bases not matched to a gene; V was cut back by 4 bases and J by 4 bases. The CDR3 length is 15 residues. The CDR3 loop reads CASSQGQGSGETQYF. DNA of the CDR3: TGTGCCAGCTCACAAGGACAGGGGTCCGGAGAGACCCAGTACTTC.

CDR3 region: CASSPGQGVYEQYF. Written as DNA, the CDR3 is TGTGCCAGCAGCCCAGGACAGGGGGTATACGAGCAGTACTTC. The chain has TRBV7-3 and TRBJ2-7, with 10 bases that match TRBD1. From germline, CDR1 is SGHTA and CDR2 FQGTGA. The CDR3 loop spans 14 amino acids. V lost 5 bases and J lost 4; bases outside the gene matches: 5.

The chain is built from TRBV6-1 and TRBJ2-7; D possibly corresponds to TRBD2 (6 bases). The germline gives CDR1 MNHNS, CDR2 SASEGT. The CDR3 loop spans 11 amino acids. V was pared by 10 bases and J by 6 bases, with 13 bases between. The CDR3 is CATELALEQYF. CDR3 nucleotide sequence: TGTGCCACCGAACTAGCTCTCGAGCAGTACTTC.

This sequence joins TRBV7-3 and TRBJ2-3; no firm D call. Germline CDR1 SGHTA, CDR2 FQGTGA. The length of the CDR3 is 14 residues. Between the trimmed V and J ends, which lost 2 bases and 3 bases, there was a span of 9 bases. The CDR3 coding sequence is TGTGCCAGCAGCTTACGTTTGAGAACAGATACGCAGTATTTT. This gives the protein CASSLRLRTDTQYF. Full variable domain (missing parts from reference TRBV7-3 and TRBJ2-3): GAGVSQTPSNKVTEKGKYVELRCDPISGHTALYWYRQSLGQGPEFLIYFQGTGAADDSGLPNDRFFAVRPEGSVSTLKIQRTERGDSAVYLCASSLRLRTDTQYFGPGTRLTVL.

V gene TRBV20-1 combines with J gene TRBJ2-5; D call uncertain. The CDR3 is made up of 11 amino acids. Looked up from germline, CDR1 is DFQATT and CDR2 is SNEGSKA (reference sequence). V dropped 2 bases and J dropped 4 bases, with 5 bases sitting between them. The CDR3 is CSARPGETQYF. The CDR3, as DNA: TGCAGTGCTAGACCCGGAGAGACCCAGTACTTC.

This clone was detected a few times. The CDR3 sequence: CAWSLGQGGQKLFF. CDR3 in DNA: TGTGCCTGGAGCCTAGGACAGGGAGGCCAAAAACTGTTTTTT. The rearrangement joins TRBV30 to TRBJ1-4, with 8 bases that match TRBD1. The CDR3 runs 14 residues. V gave up 3 bases and J gave up 9 bases; unmatched junction bases: 9. Germline V gene lookup returns CDR1 GTSNPN and CDR2 SVGIG (reference sequence).